What follows are 10 T cell receptor beta chains derived from one specimen sequenced in a study of blood T cell repertoires in COVID-19. Produced via immunoSEQ multiplex PCR; TCRdb's table is partial and in-frame only. The sample yields over 300,000 clones, about 90% seen once. Specimen: peripheral blood. Every receptor here comes from a man between 18 and 29 years old with active or convalescent COVID-19.

The rearrangement uses TRBV6-1 and TRBJ1-5; TRBD1 is a possible D gene (6 bases). The V end was cut by 2 bases, the J end by 3 bases, with 14 bases between. This CDR3 contains 16 residues. Germline CDR1 and CDR2: MNHNS and SASEGT. CDR3 protein: CASSELGTPNNQPQHF. CDR3 nucleotides: TGTGCCAGCAGTGAACTAGGGACACCCAACAATCAGCCCCAGCATTTT.

This clone was counted only a few times. CDR3 DNA sequence: TGTGCCAGCAGCTTACAGGCCGCTAATGAAAAACTGTTTTTT. Its translation: CASSLQAANEKLFF. The J gene is TRBJ1-4, the V gene TRBV7-2; D remains unclear. Trimming removed 2 bases at V and 3 bases at J, with 7 bases between. This CDR3 comprises 14 residues. CDR1 SGHTA and CDR2 FQGNSA come from the germline V gene.

The gene calls are TRBV6-5 and TRBJ1-6; 8 bases align to TRBD1. Losses at the gene ends were 7 bases for V and 9 bases for J; bases not matched to a gene: 8. The CDR3 consists of 14 residues. Germline CDR1 is MNHEY and CDR2 is SVGAGI. CDR3 nucleotides: TGTGCCAGCACCGAGGACAGGGTAGTTTCACCCCTCCACTTT. The encoded protein is CASTEDRVVSPLHF.

The chain couples TRBV5-1 to TRBJ2-7; 7 bases agree with TRBD1. The germline V gene encodes CDR1 SGHRS and CDR2 YFSETQ. The CDR3 contains 13 residues. V was pared by 4 bases and J by 7 bases, with 8 bases of the junction left unmatched. CDR3 amino acids: CASSQSPGQEQYF. The CDR3 nucleotides are TGCGCCAGCAGCCAAAGCCCGGGACAGGAGCAGTACTTC.

The rearrangement uses TRBV23-1 and TRBJ1-5, with a weak D call TRBD1 (5 bases). TRBV23-1 is identified as an open reading frame with a role that is uncertain. The CDR3 has 17 amino acids. V lost 0 bases to trimming and J lost 5 bases, with 17 bases between them. DNA of the CDR3: TGCGCCAGCAGTCAATCCCCCCCAACAGGTGGCGATCAGCCCCAGCATTTT. Its protein product is CASSQSPPTGGDQPQHF.

This sequence joins TRBV6-5 and TRBJ2-1; 10 nucleotides line up with TRBD2. The germline CDR1 and CDR2 sequences are MNHEY and SVGAGI. V was pared by 2 bases and J by 9 bases, with 7 bases of the junction left unmatched. The CDR3 covers 15 residues. The CDR3 DNA follows: TGTGCCAGCAGTTACCTGACTAGCGGGCCCGCTGAGCAGTTCTTC. The encoded protein is CASSYLTSGPAEQFF.

This clone showed up just once. V and J are TRBV14 and TRBJ2-4; no reliable D call. The CDR3 loop spans 13 amino acids. The germline V gene encodes CDR1 SGHDN and CDR2 FVKESK. V was clipped by 1 base and J by 6 bases, with 7 bases between them. The CDR3 spells CASSQVDRNIQYF. CDR3 DNA sequence: TGTGCCAGCAGCCAAGTTGATAGAAACATTCAGTACTTC.

The CDR3 region is CASSFTPGQGNYGYTF. The CDR3 nucleotides read TGCGCCAGCAGCTTTACACCGGGACAGGGAAACTATGGCTACACCTTC. This chain links TRBV5-1 with TRBJ1-2; 9 bases are a match to TRBD1. This CDR3 is 16 amino acids long. Germline lookup yields CDR1 SGHRS and CDR2 YFSETQ. The ends lost 2 bases at V and 2 bases at J; junction bases unmatched: 7.

V usage is TRBV6-5 and J usage is TRBJ1-3; D perhaps matches TRBD1 (6 bases). The ends were cut back, 2 bases at V and 2 bases at J, with 13 bases in the middle. CDR1 and CDR2 (germline): MNHEY, SVGAGI. The CDR3 spans 16 residues. The CDR3 coding sequence is TGTGCCAGCAGTTACGGGGGGGCAACCGCTGGAAACACCATATATTTT. This encodes CASSYGGATAGNTIYF.

This sequence joins TRBV28 and TRBJ1-5; no clear D. The CDR3 is 11 residues long. The ends were cut back, 8 bases at V and 0 bases at J, with 2 bases in the middle. Germline V lookup: CDR1 MDHEN, CDR2 SYDVKM. The CDR3 DNA reads as TGTGCCAGCTATAGCAATCAGCCCCAGCATTTT. Protein product: CASYSNQPQHF.